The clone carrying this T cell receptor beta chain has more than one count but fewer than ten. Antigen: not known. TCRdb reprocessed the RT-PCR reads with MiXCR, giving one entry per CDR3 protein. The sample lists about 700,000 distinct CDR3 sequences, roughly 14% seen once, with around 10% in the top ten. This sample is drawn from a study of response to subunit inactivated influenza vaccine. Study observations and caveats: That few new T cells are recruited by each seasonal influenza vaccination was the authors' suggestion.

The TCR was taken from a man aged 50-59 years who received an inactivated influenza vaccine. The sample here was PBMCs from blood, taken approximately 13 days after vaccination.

CDR3: CASSLARDRGEAFF. CDR3 bases: TGTGCCAGCAGCTTAGCGCGGGACAGGGGTGAAGCTTTCTTT. V usage is TRBV7-2 and J usage is TRBJ1-1; 10 nucleotides align to TRBD1. J was trimmed by 7 bases and V by 0 bases; bases with no gene match: 2. From germline, CDR1 is SGHTA and CDR2 FQGNSA. This CDR3 has 14 residues.